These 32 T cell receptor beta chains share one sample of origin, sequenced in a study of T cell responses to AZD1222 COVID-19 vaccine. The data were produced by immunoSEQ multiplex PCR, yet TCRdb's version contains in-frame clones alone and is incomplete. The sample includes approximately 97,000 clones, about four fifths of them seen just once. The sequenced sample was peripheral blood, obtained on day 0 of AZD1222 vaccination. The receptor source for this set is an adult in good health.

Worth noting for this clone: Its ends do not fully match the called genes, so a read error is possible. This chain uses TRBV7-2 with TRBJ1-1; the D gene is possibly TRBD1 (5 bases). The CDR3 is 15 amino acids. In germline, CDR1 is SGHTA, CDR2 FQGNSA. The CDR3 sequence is CAGSPRVRWDTEAFF. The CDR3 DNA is TGTGCCGGCAGCCCCAGGGTTAGGTGGGACACTGAAGCTTTCTTT.

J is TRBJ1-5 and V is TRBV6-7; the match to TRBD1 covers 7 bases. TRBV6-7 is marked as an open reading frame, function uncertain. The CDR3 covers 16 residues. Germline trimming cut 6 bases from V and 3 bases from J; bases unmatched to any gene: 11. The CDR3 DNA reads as TGTGCCAGCAGCGATAACCGGGACAGACTCAATCAGCCCCAGCATTTT. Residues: CASSDNRDRLNQPQHF.

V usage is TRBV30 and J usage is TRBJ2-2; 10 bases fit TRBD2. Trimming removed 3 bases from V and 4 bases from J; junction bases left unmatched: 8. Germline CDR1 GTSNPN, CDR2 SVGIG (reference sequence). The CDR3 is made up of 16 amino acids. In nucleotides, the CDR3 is TGTGCCTGGAGACCGGGACTAGCGTGGGGCACCGGGGAGCTGTTTTTT. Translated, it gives CAWRPGLAWGTGELFF.

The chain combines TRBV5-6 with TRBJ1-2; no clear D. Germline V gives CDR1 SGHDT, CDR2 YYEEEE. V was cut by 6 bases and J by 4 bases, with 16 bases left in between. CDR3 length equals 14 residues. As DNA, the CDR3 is TGTGCCAGCATATTCTCGGGTAGTCGCTATGGCTACACCTTC. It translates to CASIFSGSRYGYTF.

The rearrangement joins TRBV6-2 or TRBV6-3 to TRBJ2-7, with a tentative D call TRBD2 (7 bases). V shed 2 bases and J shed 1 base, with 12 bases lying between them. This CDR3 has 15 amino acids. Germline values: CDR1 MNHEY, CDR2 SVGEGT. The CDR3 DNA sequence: TGTGCCAGCAGTTACGGGGGGGCCGAATCCTACGAGCAGTACGTC. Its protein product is CASSYGGAESYEQYV.

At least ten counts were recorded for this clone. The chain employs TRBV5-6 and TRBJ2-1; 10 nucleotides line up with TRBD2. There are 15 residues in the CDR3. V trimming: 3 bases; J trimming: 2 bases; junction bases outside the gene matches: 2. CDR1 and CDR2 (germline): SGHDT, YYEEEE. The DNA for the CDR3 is TGTGCCAGCAGCTGGAGCGGGGGGGCCTACAATGAGCAGTTCTTC. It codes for CASSWSGGAYNEQFF.

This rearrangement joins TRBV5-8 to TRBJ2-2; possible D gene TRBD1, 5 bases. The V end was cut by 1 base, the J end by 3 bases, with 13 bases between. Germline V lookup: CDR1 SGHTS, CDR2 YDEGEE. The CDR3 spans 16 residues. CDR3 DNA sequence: TGTGCCAGCAGCTTGCGCCGGACACCGTACACCGGGGAGCTGTTTTTT. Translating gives CASSLRRTPYTGELFF.

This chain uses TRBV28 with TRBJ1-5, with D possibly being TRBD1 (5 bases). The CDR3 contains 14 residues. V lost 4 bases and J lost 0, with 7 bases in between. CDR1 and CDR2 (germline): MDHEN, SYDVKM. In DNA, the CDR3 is TGTGCCAGCAGTTGGGGGTTTAGCAATCAGCCCCAGCATTTT. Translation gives CASSWGFSNQPQHF.

CDR3 protein: CASRTKSPAFYEKLFF. CDR3 nucleotide sequence: TGTGCCAGCCGAACCAAGAGCCCCGCTTTTTATGAAAAACTGTTTTTT. This chain joins TRBV5-8 and TRBJ1-4; no reliable D call. This CDR3 is built from 16 residues. The germline V gene has CDR1 SGHTS and CDR2 YDEGEE. Trimming removed 7 bases from V and 6 bases from J, with 22 bases in between.

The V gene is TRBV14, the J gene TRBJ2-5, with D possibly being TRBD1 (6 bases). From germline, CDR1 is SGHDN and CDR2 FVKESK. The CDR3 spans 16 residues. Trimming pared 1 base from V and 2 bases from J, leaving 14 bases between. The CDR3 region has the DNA TGTGCCAGCAGCCAAGGTCTATGGGGGCCACAAGAGACCCAGTACTTC. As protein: CASSQGLWGPQETQYF.

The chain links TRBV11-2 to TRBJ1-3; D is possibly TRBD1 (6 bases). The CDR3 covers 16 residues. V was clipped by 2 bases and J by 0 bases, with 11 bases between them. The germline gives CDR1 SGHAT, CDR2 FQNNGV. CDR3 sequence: CASSLRGDNSGNTIYF. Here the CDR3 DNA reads TGTGCCAGCAGCTTAAGGGGGGACAACTCTGGAAACACCATATATTTT.

The CDR3 DNA is TGTGCCAGCAGTGACAGAAACACAGATACGCAGTATTTT. Its protein is CASSDRNTDTQYF. The chain employs TRBV6-4 and TRBJ2-3, with D unresolved. Germline V gene lookup returns CDR1 MRHNA and CDR2 SNTAGT. This CDR3 is built from 13 residues. The germline V and J ends were trimmed by 2 bases and 2 bases, with 5 bases remaining between them.

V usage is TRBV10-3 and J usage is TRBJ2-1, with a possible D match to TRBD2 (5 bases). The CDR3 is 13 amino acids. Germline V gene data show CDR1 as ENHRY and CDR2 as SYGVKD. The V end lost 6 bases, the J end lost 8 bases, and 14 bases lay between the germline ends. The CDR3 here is CAIRTTAGDEQFF. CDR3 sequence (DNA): TGTGCCATCAGAACCACCGCCGGGGATGAGCAGTTCTTC.

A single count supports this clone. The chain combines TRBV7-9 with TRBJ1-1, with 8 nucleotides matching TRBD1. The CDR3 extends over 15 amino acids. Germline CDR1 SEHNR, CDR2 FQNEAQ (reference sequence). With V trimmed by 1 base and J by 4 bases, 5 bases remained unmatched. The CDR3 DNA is TGTGCCAGCAGCTTAGGGACAGGGCAGGGCACTGAAGCTTTCTTT. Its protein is CASSLGTGQGTEAFF.

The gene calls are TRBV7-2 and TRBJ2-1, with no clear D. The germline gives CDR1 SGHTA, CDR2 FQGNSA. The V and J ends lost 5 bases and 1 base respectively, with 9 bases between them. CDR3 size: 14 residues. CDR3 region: CASSPSSSYNEQFF. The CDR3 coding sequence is TGTGCCAGCAGCCCGAGTAGTTCCTACAATGAGCAGTTCTTC.

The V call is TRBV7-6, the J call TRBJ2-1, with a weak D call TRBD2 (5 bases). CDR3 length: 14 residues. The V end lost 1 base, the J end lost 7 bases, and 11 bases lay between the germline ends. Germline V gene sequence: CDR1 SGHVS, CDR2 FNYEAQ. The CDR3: CASSLGTSPNEQFF. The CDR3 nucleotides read TGTGCCAGCAGCTTAGGGACTTCCCCTAATGAGCAGTTCTTC.

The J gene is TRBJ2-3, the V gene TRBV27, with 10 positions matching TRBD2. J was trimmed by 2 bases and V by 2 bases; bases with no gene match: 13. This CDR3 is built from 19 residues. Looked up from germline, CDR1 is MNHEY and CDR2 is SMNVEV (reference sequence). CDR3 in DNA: TGTGCCAGCAGTTTAGGAGGGACTGGGACTAGCGTGAACACAGATACGCAGTATTTT. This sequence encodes CASSLGGTGTSVNTDTQYF.

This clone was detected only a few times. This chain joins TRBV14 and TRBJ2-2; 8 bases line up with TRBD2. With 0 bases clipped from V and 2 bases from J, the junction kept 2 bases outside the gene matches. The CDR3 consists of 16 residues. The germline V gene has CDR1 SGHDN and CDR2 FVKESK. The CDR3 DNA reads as TGTGCCAGCAGCCAAGAAGCGGGAGTTAACACCGGGGAGCTGTTTTTT. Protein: CASSQEAGVNTGELFF.

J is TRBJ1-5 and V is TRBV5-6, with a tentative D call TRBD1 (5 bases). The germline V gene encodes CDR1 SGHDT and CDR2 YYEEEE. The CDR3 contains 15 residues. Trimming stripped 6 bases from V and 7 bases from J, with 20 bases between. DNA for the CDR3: TGTGCCAGCAACTTTGGGACGAAACCGGACCAGCCCCAGCATTTT. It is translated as CASNFGTKPDQPQHF.

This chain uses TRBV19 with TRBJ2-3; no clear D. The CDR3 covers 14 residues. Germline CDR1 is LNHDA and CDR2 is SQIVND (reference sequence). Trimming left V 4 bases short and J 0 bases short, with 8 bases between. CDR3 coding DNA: TGTGCCAGTAGTAATCGGCGCAGCACAGATACGCAGTATTTT. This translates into CASSNRRSTDTQYF.

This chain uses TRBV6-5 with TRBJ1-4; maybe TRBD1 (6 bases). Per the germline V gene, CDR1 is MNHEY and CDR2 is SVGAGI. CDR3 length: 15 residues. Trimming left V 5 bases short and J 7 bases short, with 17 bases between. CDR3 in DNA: TGTGCCAGCAGTCACAGGAAATTCAGGGGTGAAAAACTGTTTTTT. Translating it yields CASSHRKFRGEKLFF.

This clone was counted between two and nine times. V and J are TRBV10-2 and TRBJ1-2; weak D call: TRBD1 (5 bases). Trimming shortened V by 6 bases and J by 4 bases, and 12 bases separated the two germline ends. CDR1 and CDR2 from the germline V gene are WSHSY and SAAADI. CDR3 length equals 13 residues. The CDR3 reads CASRDTSGYGYTF. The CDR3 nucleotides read TGCGCCAGCAGGGACACCTCTGGCTATGGCTACACCTTC.

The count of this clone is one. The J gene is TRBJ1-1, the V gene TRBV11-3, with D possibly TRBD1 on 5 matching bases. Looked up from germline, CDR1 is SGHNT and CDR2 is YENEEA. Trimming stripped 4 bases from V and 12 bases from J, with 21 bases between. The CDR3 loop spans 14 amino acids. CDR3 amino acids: CASSSAGPRGVTFF. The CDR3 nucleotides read TGTGCCAGCAGCTCAGCGGGACCTAGGGGCGTGACTTTCTTT.

The CDR3 loop is CASPHRTGTRNEQYF. CDR3 nucleotides: TGTGCCAGCCCCCATCGAACCGGGACACGGAACGAGCAGTACTTC. The chain couples TRBV27 to TRBJ2-7, with TRBD1 as a possible D gene (6 bases). The germline V and J ends were trimmed by 8 bases and 5 bases, with 22 bases remaining between them. Looked up from germline, CDR1 is MNHEY and CDR2 is SMNVEV (reference sequence). The length of the CDR3 is 15 residues.

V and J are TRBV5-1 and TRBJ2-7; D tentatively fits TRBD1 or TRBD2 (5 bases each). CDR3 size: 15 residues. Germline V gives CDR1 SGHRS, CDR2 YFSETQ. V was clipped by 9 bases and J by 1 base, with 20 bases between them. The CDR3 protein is CATPNGFWGSYEQYV. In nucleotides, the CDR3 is TGCGCCACCCCAAATGGGTTTTGGGGGTCCTACGAGCAGTACGTC.

The chain's CDR3 is CASSYRGFTEAFF. The CDR3 nucleotides read TGTGCCAGCAGTTATAGGGGTTTCACTGAAGCTTTCTTT. The V call is TRBV28, the J call TRBJ1-1; tentatively, D is TRBD1 (5 bases). Trimming removed 4 bases at V and 4 bases at J, with 10 bases between. The V gene's germline CDR1 is MDHEN and CDR2 SYDVKM. CDR3 length equals 13 residues.

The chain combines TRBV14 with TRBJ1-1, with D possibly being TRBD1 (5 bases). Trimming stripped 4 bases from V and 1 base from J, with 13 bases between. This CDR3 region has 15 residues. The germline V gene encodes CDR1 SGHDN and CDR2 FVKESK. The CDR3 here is CASSPTGLQNTEAFF. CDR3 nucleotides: TGTGCCAGCAGCCCGACGGGACTCCAGAACACTGAAGCTTTCTTT.

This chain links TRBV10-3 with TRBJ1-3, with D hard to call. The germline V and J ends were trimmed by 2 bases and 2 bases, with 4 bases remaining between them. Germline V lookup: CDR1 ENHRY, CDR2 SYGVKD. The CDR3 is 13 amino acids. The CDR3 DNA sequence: TGTGCCATCAGTGAGAGCACTGGAAACACCATATATTTT. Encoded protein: CAISESTGNTIYF.

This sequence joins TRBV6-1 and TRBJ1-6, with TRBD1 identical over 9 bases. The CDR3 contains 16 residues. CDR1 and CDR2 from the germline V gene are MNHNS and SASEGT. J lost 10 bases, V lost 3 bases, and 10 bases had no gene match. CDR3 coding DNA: TGTGCCAGCAGTGACCGTGGGACAGGGAAAAGCTCACCCCTCCACTTT. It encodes CASSDRGTGKSSPLHF.

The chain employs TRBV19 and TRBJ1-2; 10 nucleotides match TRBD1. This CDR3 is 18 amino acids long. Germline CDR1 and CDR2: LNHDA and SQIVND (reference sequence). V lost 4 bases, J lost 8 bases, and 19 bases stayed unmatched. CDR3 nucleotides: TGTGCCAGTAGTACCACCCACGCGGGACAGGGGTCTGTTACGGGCTACACCTTC. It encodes CASSTTHAGQGSVTGYTF.

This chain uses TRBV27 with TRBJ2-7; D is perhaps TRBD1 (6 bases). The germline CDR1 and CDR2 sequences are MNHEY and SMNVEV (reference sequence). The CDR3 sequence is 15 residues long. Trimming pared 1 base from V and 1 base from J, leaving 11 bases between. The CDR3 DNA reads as TGTGCCAGCAGTTTATATGGGGGCCATTCCTACGAGCAGTACTTC. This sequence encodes CASSLYGGHSYEQYF.

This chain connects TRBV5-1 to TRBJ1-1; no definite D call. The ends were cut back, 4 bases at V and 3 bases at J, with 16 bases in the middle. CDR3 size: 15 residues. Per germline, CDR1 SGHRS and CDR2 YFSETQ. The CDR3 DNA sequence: TGCGCCAGCAGCCCGCGAATATTGGGCGACACTGAAGCTTTCTTT. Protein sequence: CASSPRILGDTEAFF.